The clone carrying this TCR beta chain occurred a few times. The V gene lost 1 base and the J gene lost 0 bases, with 8 bases spanning the gap. Looked up from germline, CDR1 is SGHRS and CDR2 is YFSETQ. The CDR3 loop spans 14 amino acids. The source of the sample is a study of T cells after yellow fever vaccination. TCRdb analysed the 5' RACE reads with MiXCR anew, one entry per CDR3 protein. The sample contains 500,000 to 650,000 distinct CDR3 sequences, roughly an eighth of which appear only once. The source of this sequence is a man younger than 40 who received the YFV17D yellow fever vaccine. The source material was PBMCs, sampled on the day of the yellow fever booster vaccination. The chain has TRBV5-1 and TRBJ2-7, with a weak D call TRBD1 (5 bases). The DNA for the CDR3 is TGCGCCAGCAGCTTGCTCAGGGACTCCTACGAGCAGTACTTC. Translation gives CASSLLRDSYEQYF.